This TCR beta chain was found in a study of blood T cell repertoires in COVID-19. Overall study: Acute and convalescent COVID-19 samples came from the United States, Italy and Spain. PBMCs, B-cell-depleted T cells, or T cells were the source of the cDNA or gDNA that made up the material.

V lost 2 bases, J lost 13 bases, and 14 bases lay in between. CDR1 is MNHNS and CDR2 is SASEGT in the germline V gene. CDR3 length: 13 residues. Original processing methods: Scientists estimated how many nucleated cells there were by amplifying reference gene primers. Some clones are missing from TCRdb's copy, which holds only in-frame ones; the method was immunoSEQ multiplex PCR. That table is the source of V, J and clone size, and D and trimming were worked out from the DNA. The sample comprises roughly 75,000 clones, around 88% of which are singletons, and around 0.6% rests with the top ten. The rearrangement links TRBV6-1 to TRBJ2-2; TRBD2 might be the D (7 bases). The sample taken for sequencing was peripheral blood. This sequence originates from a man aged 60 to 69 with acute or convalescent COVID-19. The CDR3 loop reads CASSENRGTTLFF. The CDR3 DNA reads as TGTGCCAGCAGTGAAAATAGGGGGACTACGCTGTTTTTT.